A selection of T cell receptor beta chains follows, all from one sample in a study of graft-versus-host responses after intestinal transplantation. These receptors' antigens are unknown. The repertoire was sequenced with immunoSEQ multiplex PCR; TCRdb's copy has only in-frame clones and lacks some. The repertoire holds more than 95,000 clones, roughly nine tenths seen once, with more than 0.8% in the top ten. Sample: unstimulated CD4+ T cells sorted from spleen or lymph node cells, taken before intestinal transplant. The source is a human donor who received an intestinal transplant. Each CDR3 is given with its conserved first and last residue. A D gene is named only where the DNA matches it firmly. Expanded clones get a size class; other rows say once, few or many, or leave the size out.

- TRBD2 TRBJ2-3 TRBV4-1 CASSPGLAGPTDTQYF TGCGCCAGCAGCCCGGGACTAGCGGGTCCGACAGATACGCAGTATTTT
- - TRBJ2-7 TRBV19 CASSVSPSYEQYF TGTGCCAGTAGTGTTTCTCCCTCCTACGAGCAGTACTTC
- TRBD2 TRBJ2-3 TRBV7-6 CASSWGLAATDTQYF TGTGCCAGCAGCTGGGGACTAGCGGCGACAGATACGCAGTATTTT
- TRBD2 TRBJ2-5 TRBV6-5 CASSPPLGGKTQYF TGTGCCAGCAGTCCCCCGCTGGGGGGGAAGACCCAGTACTTC
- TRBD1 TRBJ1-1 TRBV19 CASSIQGQDPLGAFF TGTGCCAGTAGTATACAGGGACAGGACCCCCTGGGGGCTTTCTTT
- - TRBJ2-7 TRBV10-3 CAIMTSSYEQYF TGTGCCATCATGACGAGCTCCTACGAGCAGTACTTC
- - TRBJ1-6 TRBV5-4 CASSSQGLYNSPLHF TGTGCCAGCAGCTCCCAGGGCTTATATAATTCACCCCTCCACTTT
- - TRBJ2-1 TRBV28 CASRDIDRQLNNEQFF TGTGCCAGCCGCGACATAGACAGACAATTAAACAATGAGCAGTTCTTC
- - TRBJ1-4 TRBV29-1 CSVRLGRNEKLFF TGCAGCGTTCGTTTAGGGCGAAATGAAAAACTGTTTTTT
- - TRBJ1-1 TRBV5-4 CASSLPGGLNTEAFF TGTGCCAGCAGCTTGCCCGGAGGCCTCAACACTGAAGCTTTCTTT
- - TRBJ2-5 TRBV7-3 CASSQRIQETQYF TGTGCCAGCAGCCAGCGGATCCAAGAGACCCAGTACTTC
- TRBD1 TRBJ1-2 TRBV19 CATRSGTGLYGYTF TGTGCCACACGGTCAGGGACAGGGCTCTATGGCTACACCTTC
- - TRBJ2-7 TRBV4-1 CASSLIPGGTPSYEQYF TGCGCCAGCAGCCTTATACCCGGGGGGACACCCTCCTACGAGCAGTACTTC
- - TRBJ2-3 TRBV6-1 CASIWGGPSTDTQYF TGTGCCAGCATCTGGGGAGGACCTAGCACAGATACGCAGTATTTT
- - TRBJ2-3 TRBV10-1 CASSDRGLTDTQYF TGCGCCAGCAGTGATCGGGGGCTCACAGATACGCAGTATTTT
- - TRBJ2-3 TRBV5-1 CASSFGLTSTDTQYF TGCGCCAGCAGCTTCGGGCTTACTAGCACAGATACGCAGTATTTT
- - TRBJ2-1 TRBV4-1 CASSQVSYEQFF TGCGCCAGCAGCCAAGTGAGCTATGAGCAGTTCTTC
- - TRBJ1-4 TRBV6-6 CASRGRNEKLFF TGTGCCAGCAGAGGCAGAAATGAAAAACTGTTTTTT
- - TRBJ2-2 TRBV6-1 CASSLGGRDTGELFF TGTGCCAGCAGTTTGGGGGGTAGGGACACCGGGGAGCTGTTTTTT
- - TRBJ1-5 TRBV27 CASSLVGGRQPQHF TGTGCCAGCAGTTTAGTAGGGGGTCGGCAGCCCCAGCATTTT
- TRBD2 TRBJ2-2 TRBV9 CASSVGTSGNTGELFF TGTGCCAGCAGCGTAGGGACTAGCGGTAACACCGGGGAGCTGTTTTTT
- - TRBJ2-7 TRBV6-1 CASKSPGPPHEQYF TGTGCCAGCAAGTCGCCAGGCCCCCCTCACGAGCAGTACTTC
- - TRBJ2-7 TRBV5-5 CASSLTGNSYEQYF TGTGCCAGCAGCTTGACAGGGAACTCCTACGAGCAGTACTTC
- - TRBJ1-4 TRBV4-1 CASEGGPWEKLFF TGCGCCAGCGAAGGGGGGCCTTGGGAAAAACTGTTTTTT
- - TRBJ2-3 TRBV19 CASSIFRDPRTDTQYF TGTGCCAGTAGTATATTCCGGGACCCTCGCACAGATACGCAGTATTTT
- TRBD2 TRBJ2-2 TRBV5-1 CASSPLAETGELFF TGCGCCAGCAGCCCCCTAGCGGAAACCGGGGAGCTGTTTTTT
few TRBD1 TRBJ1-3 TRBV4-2 CASSQSDRGGSGNTIYF TGTGCCAGCAGCCAGTCCGACAGGGGAGGCTCTGGAAACACCATATATTTT
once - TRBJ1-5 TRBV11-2 CASSLVRGNQPQHF TGTGCCAGCAGCTTAGTCCGGGGCAATCAGCCCCAGCATTTT
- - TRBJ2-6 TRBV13 CASSPWRGRVEGANVLTF TGTGCCAGCAGCCCGTGGCGGGGGCGCGTGGAAGGGGCCAACGTCCTGACTTTC
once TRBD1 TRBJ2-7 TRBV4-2 CASSASPGTGAYEQYF TGTGCCAGCAGCGCTAGTCCCGGGACAGGGGCCTACGAGCAGTACTTC
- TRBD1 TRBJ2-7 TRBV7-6 CASSLSSATGAYEQYF TGTGCCAGCAGCTTATCAAGTGCGACAGGGGCCTACGAGCAGTACTTC
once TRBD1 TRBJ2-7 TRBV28 CASYGTATSYEQYF TGTGCCAGCTACGGGACAGCAACCTCCTACGAGCAGTACTTC
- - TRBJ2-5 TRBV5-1 CASSSPGTTQETQYF TGCGCCAGCAGCTCGCCCGGGACCACACAAGAGACCCAGTACTTC
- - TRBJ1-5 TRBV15 CATSRETGNQPQHF TGTGCCACCAGCAGAGAAACGGGCAATCAGCCCCAGCATTTT
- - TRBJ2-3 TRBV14 CASSQVNPTDTQYF TGTGCCAGCAGCCAAGTAAACCCGACAGATACGCAGTATTTT
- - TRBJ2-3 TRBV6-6 CASSFRSTTDTQYF TGTGCCAGCAGTTTCAGGTCCACCACAGATACGCAGTATTTT
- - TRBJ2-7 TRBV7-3 CASSFGPLDEQYF TGTGCCAGCAGCTTCGGCCCCCTTGACGAGCAGTACTTC
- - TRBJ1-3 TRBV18 CASSPNPPDSGNTIYF TGTGCCAGCTCACCGAACCCGCCCGACTCTGGAAACACCATATATTTT
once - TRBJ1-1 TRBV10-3 CAISDVGRNTEAFF TGTGCCATCAGCGACGTAGGGAGGAATACTGAAGCTTTCTTT
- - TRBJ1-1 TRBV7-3 CASSYGLNTEAFF TGTGCCAGCAGCTATGGTTTGAACACTGAAGCTTTCTTT
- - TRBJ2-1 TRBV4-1 CASSRGQRNNEQFF TGCGCCAGCAGCCGTGGACAGCGGAACAATGAGCAGTTCTTC
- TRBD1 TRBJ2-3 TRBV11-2 CASSLGQGGDTQYF TGTGCCAGCAGCCTTGGACAGGGCGGGGATACGCAGTATTTT